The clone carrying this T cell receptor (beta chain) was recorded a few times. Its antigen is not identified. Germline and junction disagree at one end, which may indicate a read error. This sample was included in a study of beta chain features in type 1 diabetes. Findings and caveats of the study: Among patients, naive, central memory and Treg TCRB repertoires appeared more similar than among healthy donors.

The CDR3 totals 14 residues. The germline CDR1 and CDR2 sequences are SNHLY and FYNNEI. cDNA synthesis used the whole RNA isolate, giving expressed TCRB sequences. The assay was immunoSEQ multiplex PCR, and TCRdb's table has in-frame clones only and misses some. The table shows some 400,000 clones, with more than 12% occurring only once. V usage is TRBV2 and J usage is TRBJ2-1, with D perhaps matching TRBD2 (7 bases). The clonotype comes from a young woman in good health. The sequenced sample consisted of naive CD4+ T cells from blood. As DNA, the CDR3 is TGTGCCAGCAGTGAAAGGGGGGGCTTAGCAGACTCGGTCTTC. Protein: CASSERGGLADSVF.